This TCR beta chain was identified during a study of T cells after posttransplantation cyclophosphamide. TCRdb's table, derived via immunoSEQ multiplex PCR, lists solely in-frame clones and lacks some. The repertoire holds 32,000 or so clones, with about 90% as singletons. Study-level points and caveats: Tissue-infiltrating T cells from skin or gut overlapped little with blood T cells. Donor-recipient repertoire similarity was low at 1-2 months, rising over year one. Recipient CMV seropositivity and CMV reactivation strongly tracked TRB clonality.

Points on this clone: As yet, its antigen is unknown.

The sequenced material came from PBMCs. The receptor was isolated from a woman aged 40 to 50 with a blood cancer, CMV-positive, and with a related stem cell donor.

CDR3 region: CATSRVIEGEKLFF. The CDR3 bases are TGTGCCACCAGCAGAGTGATTGAGGGTGAAAAACTGTTTTTT. The chain carries TRBV15 and TRBJ1-4; D unresolved. V shed 1 base and J shed 7 bases, with 10 bases lying between them. Germline CDR1 is LNHNV and CDR2 is YYDKDF (reference sequence). There are 14 residues in the CDR3.